This T cell receptor beta chain derives from a study of molecular identifiers for immune sequencing clone quantification. Study summary: Replicates split RNA from approximately 22,000 or 94,000 naive CD8 cells five ways, and the researchers sequenced four portions.

Overall study results and limits: Jurkat TCR RNA spiked in from one cell (amid about 980,000 naive cells) was reportedly detectable.

TCRdb used MiXCR to reprocess the PCR reads, holding one entry per CDR3 protein. Here the sample spans some 590,000 distinct CDR3 sequences, around 25% being singletons. Each library that profiled naive CD8 cells came from around 20,000 to 990,000 sorted cells with 10%, 30% or 50% RNA. When naive CD8 T cells were sorted, they were gated as CD8+CD4-CCR7+CD45RA+. The V gene's germline CDR1 is DFQATT and CDR2 SNEGSKA (reference sequence). The V end was cut by 8 bases, the J end by 0 bases, with 17 bases between. The CDR3 is 15 residues long. This clonotype was seen a few times. Antigen: not known. Sequencing was carried out using naive CD8+ T cells from blood, with Jurkat cell RNA spiked in. Subset: FACS-sorted CD8+CD4-CCR7+CD45RA+ naive T cells. The clonotype originates from a human donor in good health. Some libraries in this study had Jurkat cell RNA spiked in. The gene calls are TRBV20-1 and TRBJ1-3, with D possibly being TRBD1 (5 bases). This chain's CDR3 is CSPPDRRLSGNTIYF. The CDR3 bases are TGCAGTCCACCAGACAGACGCCTCTCTGGAAACACCATATATTTT.